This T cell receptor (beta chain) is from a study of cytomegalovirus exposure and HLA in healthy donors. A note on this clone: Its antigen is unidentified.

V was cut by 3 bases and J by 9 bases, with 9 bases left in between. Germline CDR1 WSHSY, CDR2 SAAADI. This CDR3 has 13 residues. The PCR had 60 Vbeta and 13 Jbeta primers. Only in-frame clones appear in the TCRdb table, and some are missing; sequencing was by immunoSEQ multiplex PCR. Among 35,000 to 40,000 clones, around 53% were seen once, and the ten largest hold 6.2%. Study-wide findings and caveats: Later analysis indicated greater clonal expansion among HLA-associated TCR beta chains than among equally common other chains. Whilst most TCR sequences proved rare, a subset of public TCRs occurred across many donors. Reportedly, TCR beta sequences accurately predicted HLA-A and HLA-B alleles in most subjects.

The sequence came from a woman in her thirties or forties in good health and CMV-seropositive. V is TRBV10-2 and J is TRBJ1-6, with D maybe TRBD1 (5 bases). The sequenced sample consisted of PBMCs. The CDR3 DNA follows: TGCGCCAGCAGTGACCAGGGAACTTCACCCCTCCACTTT. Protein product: CASSDQGTSPLHF.